A single sample is the source of the 27 T cell receptor beta chains below, sequenced in a study of cytomegalovirus exposure and HLA in healthy donors. In the PCR, 60 Vbeta and 13 Jbeta primers were used. The method was immunoSEQ multiplex PCR; TCRdb's version includes in-frame clones alone and lacks a portion of them. The data show about 220,000 clones, 80% to 85% seen once. The specimen was PBMCs. These receptors all come from a boy aged 2 to 10 in good health and CMV-seronegative.

This rearrangement joins TRBV30 to TRBJ2-2; TRBD1 matches 10 bases. Trimming cost V 5 bases and J 3 bases; bases outside gene matches: 6. Germline V gene sequence: CDR1 GTSNPN, CDR2 SVGIG (reference sequence). This CDR3 contains 15 residues. The DNA of the CDR3 is TGTGCCTGGGGAATTGGGACAGGGGACACCGGGGAGCTGTTTTTT. This encodes CAWGIGTGDTGELFF.

The chain joins TRBV7-8 to TRBJ2-7; the D gene is possibly TRBD1 (6 bases). The V gene lost 0 bases and the J gene lost 4 bases, with 13 bases spanning the gap. This CDR3 has 15 residues. Germline CDR1 is SGHVS and CDR2 is FQNEAQ. The CDR3 bases are TGTGCCAGCAGCTTAGCCCCAGGGGCAGGTTACGAGCAGTACTTC. It translates to CASSLAPGAGYEQYF.

V gene TRBV27 combines with J gene TRBJ1-1; D remains ambiguous. CDR1 is MNHEY, CDR2 SMNVEV, per germline (reference sequence). The V end was cut by 0 bases, the J end by 4 bases, with 15 bases between. CDR3 size: 16 residues. The CDR3 nucleotides are TGTGCCAGCAGTTTATCTGAGCGGGCGTTGCGCACTGAAGCTTTCTTT. It encodes CASSLSERALRTEAFF.

The chain couples TRBV5-1 to TRBJ1-1; D may be TRBD1 (6 bases). The CDR3 is 14 amino acids. Trimming left V 0 bases short and J 3 bases short, with 9 bases between. CDR1 and CDR2 from the germline V gene are SGHRS and YFSETQ. The CDR3 coding sequence is TGCGCCAGCAGCTTGGACAGGGTAGACACTGAAGCTTTCTTT. It is translated as CASSLDRVDTEAFF.

The rearrangement links TRBV5-4 to TRBJ1-1; D may be TRBD1 (6 bases). Trimming pared 4 bases from V and 6 bases from J, leaving 16 bases between. Germline V lookup: CDR1 SGHNT, CDR2 YYREEE (reference sequence). This CDR3 has 14 residues. The CDR3 nucleotides read TGTGCCAGCAGCGTCGGACAGCGGATGGCTGAAGCTTTCTTT. Encoded protein: CASSVGQRMAEAFF.

The DNA for the CDR3 is TGTGCCAGCAGCTTATTCGACAGCTATGGCTACACCTTC. Encoded protein: CASSLFDSYGYTF. The chain uses TRBV11-2 and TRBJ1-2, with a tentative D call TRBD1 (5 bases). Germline CDR1 is SGHAT and CDR2 is FQNNGV. V was shortened by 2 bases and J by 4 bases, with 8 bases between the two germline ends. This CDR3 contains 13 residues.

V gene TRBV9 combines with J gene TRBJ2-1, with 8 positions matching TRBD1. In germline, CDR1 is SGDLS, CDR2 YYNGEE. V trimming: 0 bases; J trimming: 7 bases; junction bases outside the gene matches: 6. This CDR3 has 15 residues. The CDR3 loop is CASSVDWTGSNEQFF. CDR3 sequence (DNA): TGTGCCAGCAGCGTAGACTGGACAGGGTCGAATGAGCAGTTCTTC.

The chain uses TRBV30 and TRBJ2-1; 10 bases are a match to TRBD1. The V gene end was trimmed by 1 base and the J gene end by 4 bases; junction bases not matched to a gene: 1. Germline CDR1 reads GTSNPN; CDR2 reads SVGIG (reference sequence). The CDR3 is made up of 14 amino acids. The CDR3 DNA follows: TGTGCCTGGAGTGAGGGACAGGGGTACAATGAGCAGTTCTTC. Its translation is CAWSEGQGYNEQFF.

The chain combines TRBV19 with TRBJ2-7; 8 nucleotides align to TRBD2. Germline V gene sequence: CDR1 LNHDA, CDR2 SQIVND (reference sequence). V lost 9 bases and J lost 6; bases outside the gene matches: 4. This CDR3 has 11 amino acids. The DNA of the CDR3 is TGTGCCAGCGCGGGGGGTCCCGAGCAGTACTTC. Translating gives CASAGGPEQYF. Full variable domain (rest looked up from reference TRBV19 and TRBJ2-7): DGGITQSPKYLFRKEGQNVTLSCEQNLNHDAMYWYRQDPGQGLRLIYYSQIVNDFQKGDIAEGYSVSREKKESFPLTVTSAQKNPTAFYLCASAGGPEQYFGPGTRLTVT.

J is TRBJ1-5 and V is TRBV11-3; 8 bases map to TRBD1. V lost 3 bases and J lost 4; bases outside the gene matches: 14. This CDR3 has 18 residues. Germline CDR1 and CDR2: SGHNT and YENEEA. The CDR3 here is CASSLYPNKNRGNQPQHF. CDR3 DNA: TGTGCCAGCAGCTTGTATCCAAATAAAAACAGGGGGAATCAGCCCCAGCATTTT.

This chain uses TRBV27 with TRBJ2-1; 10 nucleotides align to TRBD1. With V trimmed by 5 bases and J by 5 bases, 3 bases remained unmatched. In germline, CDR1 is MNHEY, CDR2 SMNVEV (reference sequence). The CDR3 covers 14 residues. CDR3 nucleotide sequence: TGTGCCAGCAGTACAGGACAGGGGGACAATGAGCAGTTCTTC. Translating gives CASSTGQGDNEQFF.

V is TRBV9 and J is TRBJ2-7, with D possibly being TRBD2 (6 bases). The V gene's germline CDR1 is SGDLS and CDR2 YYNGEE. The CDR3 covers 15 residues. V was cut by 0 bases and J by 0 bases, with 10 bases left in between. For the CDR3, the DNA is TGTGCCAGCAGCGTAGGCCGGGGGAGCTCCTACGAGCAGTACTTC. Translated, it gives CASSVGRGSSYEQYF. The full variable domain, its missing parts supplied by reference TRBV9 and TRBJ2-7, is DSGVTQTPKHLITATGQRVTLRCSPRSGDLSVYWYQQSLDQGLQFLIQYYNGEERAKGNILERFSAQQFPDLHSELNLSSLELGDSALYFCASSVGRGSSYEQYFGPGTRLTVT.

V usage is TRBV5-1 and J usage is TRBJ2-1; no reliable D call. This CDR3 region has 15 residues. Trimming cost V 0 bases and J 1 base, with 8 bases left between them. Germline V gene lookup returns CDR1 SGHRS and CDR2 YFSETQ. The CDR3 nucleotides read TGCGCCAGCAGCTTGGTGTCAGGATCCTACAATGAGCAGTTCTTC. It yields the protein CASSLVSGSYNEQFF.

This clone was detected a few times. The chain is built from TRBV7-6 and TRBJ2-2, with 8 bases aligning to TRBD1. CDR3 length equals 19 residues. Trimming removed 4 bases from V and 6 bases from J; junction bases left unmatched: 19. Germline assignment: CDR1 SGHVS and CDR2 FNYEAQ. CDR3 loop: CASSSHTGTGVLVSGELFF. The DNA for the CDR3 is TGTGCCAGCAGCTCACACACCGGGACAGGAGTTCTGGTTTCCGGGGAGCTGTTTTTT.

The chain carries TRBV11-1 and TRBJ2-7; no definite D call. The CDR3 loop spans 11 amino acids. V gave up 4 bases and J gave up 3 bases, with 4 bases separating them. Germline V gives CDR1 SGHAT, CDR2 FQDESV (reference sequence). The CDR3 DNA sequence: TGTGCCAGCAGCTCTCTCTACGAGCAGTACTTC. This sequence encodes CASSSLYEQYF. Complete variable domain (other parts from reference TRBV11-1 and TRBJ2-7): EAEVAQSPRYKITEKSQAVAFWCDPISGHATLYWYRQILGQGPELLVQFQDESVVDDSQLPKDRFSAERLKGVDSTLKIQPAELGDSAMYLCASSSLYEQYFGPGTRLTVT.

The chain uses TRBV30 and TRBJ2-5; 8 nucleotides match TRBD1. Germline values: CDR1 GTSNPN, CDR2 SVGIG (reference sequence). Germline trimming cut 5 bases from V and 3 bases from J; bases unmatched to any gene: 8. The length of the CDR3 is 14 residues. The CDR3 here is CAWATADREETQYF. The CDR3 DNA reads TGTGCCTGGGCTACGGCGGACAGGGAAGAGACCCAGTACTTC.

The chain joins TRBV7-9 to TRBJ1-6; a weak D match, TRBD1 (5 bases). The CDR3 consists of 12 residues. Looked up from germline, CDR1 is SEHNR and CDR2 is FQNEAQ (reference sequence). Trimming stripped 6 bases from V and 8 bases from J, with 8 bases between. The CDR3 loop reads CASSLGDSPLHF. As DNA, the CDR3 is TGTGCCAGCAGTCTAGGGGATTCACCCCTCCACTTT.

The chain couples TRBV4-1 to TRBJ2-1, with a tentative D call TRBD2 (7 bases). CDR3 length equals 13 residues. In germline, CDR1 is MGHRA, CDR2 YSYEKL. Trimming cost V 10 bases and J 6 bases, with 16 bases left between them. For the CDR3, the DNA is TGCGCCACGCAGGGCGGGGGCCTCAATGAGCAGTTCTTC. Its protein is CATQGGGLNEQFF.

The chain has TRBV11-3 and TRBJ2-7; D might be TRBD1 (5 bases). In germline, CDR1 is SGHNT, CDR2 YENEEA. V lost 2 bases and J 5 bases, leaving 13 bases between the germline ends. The CDR3 consists of 14 residues. CDR3 in DNA: TGTGCCAGCAGCTTATTTGCGACAGACCACGAGCAGTACTTC. It encodes CASSLFATDHEQYF.

This clone has just a few counts. This rearrangement joins TRBV6-1 to TRBJ2-7; no reliable D call. CDR3 size: 14 residues. The V end lost 4 bases, the J end lost 1 base, and 11 bases lay between the germline ends. Germline CDR1 is MNHNS and CDR2 is SASEGT. In DNA form, the CDR3 reads TGTGCCAGCAGTGTCATGGCAAATTCCTACGAGCAGTACTTC. Its translation: CASSVMANSYEQYF.

This chain links TRBV5-1 with TRBJ2-1, with TRBD2 matching over 13 bases. The trim removed 4 bases at V and 9 bases at J, leaving 4 bases unmatched. The CDR3 extends over 14 amino acids. Looked up from germline, CDR1 is SGHRS and CDR2 is YFSETQ. The CDR3 DNA reads TGCGCCAGCAGCGTGGGACTAGCGGGAATTGAGCAGTTCTTC. This translates into CASSVGLAGIEQFF.

The V gene is TRBV6-5, the J gene TRBJ1-2, with D possibly being TRBD1 (5 bases). The CDR3 sequence is 13 residues long. Germline V gives CDR1 MNHEY, CDR2 SVGAGI. V was clipped by 2 bases and J by 7 bases, with 11 bases between them. The CDR3, as DNA: TGTGCCAGCAGTTACGGTCCGGGGGGTGGCTACACCTTC. Translating it yields CASSYGPGGGYTF.

The chain has TRBV19 and TRBJ1-1; 11 bases map to TRBD1. In germline, CDR1 is LNHDA, CDR2 SQIVND (reference sequence). The CDR3 totals 15 residues. J was trimmed by 5 bases and V by 5 bases; bases with no gene match: 7. The CDR3 sequence: CASSLDRGRRTEAFF. Written as DNA, the CDR3 is TGTGCCAGTAGTCTGGACAGGGGGCGTAGGACTGAAGCTTTCTTT.

CDR3 DNA: TGTGCCAGCAGCTCCTACCTCACACCGGGACAGAGGGGTTACGGGGAGCTGTTTTTT. It specifies CASSSYLTPGQRGYGELFF. The chain has TRBV13 and TRBJ2-2, with 7 bases that match TRBD1. The CDR3 is 19 amino acids. The germline CDR1 and CDR2 sequences are PRHDT and FYEKMQ (reference sequence). Trimming at V came to 4 bases and at J to 7 bases, leaving 21 bases not matched to a gene. The complete variable domain, with remaining parts taken from reference TRBV13 and TRBJ2-2, reads AAGVIQSPRHLIKEKRETATLKCYPIPRHDTVYWYQQGPGQDPQFLISFYEKMQSDKGSIPDRFSAQQFSDYHSELNMSSLELGDSALYFCASSSYLTPGQRGYGELFFGEGSRLTVL.

The chain employs TRBV27 and TRBJ1-5; D may be TRBD1 (5 bases). The ends were cut back, 4 bases at V and 6 bases at J, with 19 bases in the middle. The CDR3 loop spans 16 amino acids. The germline V gene has CDR1 MNHEY and CDR2 SMNVEV (reference sequence). The CDR3 coding sequence is TGTGCCAGCAGTTCGTCGGCAGGGCTAAGGCCTCAGCCCCAGCATTTT. This translates into CASSSSAGLRPQPQHF.

V gene TRBV11-2 combines with J gene TRBJ2-2; no firm D call. V lost 3 bases and J 6 bases, leaving 11 bases between the germline ends. CDR3 length: 14 amino acids. Looked up from germline, CDR1 is SGHAT and CDR2 is FQNNGV. The CDR3 region has the DNA TGTGCCAGCAGCTTCGGTAGTTCCGCCGGGGAGCTGTTTTTT. As protein: CASSFGSSAGELFF.

The rearrangement joins TRBV4-2 to TRBJ2-7; maybe TRBD2 (6 bases). The CDR3 totals 16 residues. CDR1 is LGHNA, CDR2 YNFKEQ, per germline. V was trimmed by 0 bases and J by 3 bases, leaving 15 bases between them. The CDR3 nucleotides are TGTGCCAGCAGCCAAGACTGGGACTCCTACCTCTACGAGCAGTACTTC. Encoded protein: CASSQDWDSYLYEQYF.